This TCR beta chain was captured in a study of CD8 T cells in Susac syndrome. V gave up 6 bases and J gave up 5 bases; unmatched junction bases: 19. This CDR3 is built from 20 residues. After extraction with the RNeasy kit, roughly 0.45 to 1 ug of the RNA was reverse transcribed using random hexamers. Using its own MiXCR run on the immunoSEQ multiplex PCR reads, TCRdb lists one record per CDR3 protein. This sample carries roughly 160,000 distinct CDR3 sequences, just under 95% of them seen once, and the ten largest clones take roughly 0.14%. This TCR came from a human donor in good health. Sequencing used CD4+ T cells from PBMCs. J is TRBJ2-1 and V is TRBV23-1, with 13 bases aligning to TRBD2. TRBV23-1 is reported as an ORF; its role is uncertain. The CDR3 region is CASRDRDTAGTSGDNNEQFF. The CDR3 DNA reads TGCGCCAGCAGGGACCGGGACACCGCCGGGACTAGCGGGGATAACAATGAGCAGTTCTTC.